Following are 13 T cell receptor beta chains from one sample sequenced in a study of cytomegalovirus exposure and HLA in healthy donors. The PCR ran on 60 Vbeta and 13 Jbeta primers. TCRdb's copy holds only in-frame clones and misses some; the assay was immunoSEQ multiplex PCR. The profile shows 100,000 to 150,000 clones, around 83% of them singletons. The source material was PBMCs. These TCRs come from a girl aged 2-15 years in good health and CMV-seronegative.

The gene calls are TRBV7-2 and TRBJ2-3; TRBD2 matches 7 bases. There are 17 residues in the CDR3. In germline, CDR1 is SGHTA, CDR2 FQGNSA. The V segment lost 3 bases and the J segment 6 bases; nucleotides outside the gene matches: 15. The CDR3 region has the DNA TGTGCCAGCAGCTTTGGAACGGGACTACCACGGGTGGATACGCAGTATTTT. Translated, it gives CASSFGTGLPRVDTQYF.

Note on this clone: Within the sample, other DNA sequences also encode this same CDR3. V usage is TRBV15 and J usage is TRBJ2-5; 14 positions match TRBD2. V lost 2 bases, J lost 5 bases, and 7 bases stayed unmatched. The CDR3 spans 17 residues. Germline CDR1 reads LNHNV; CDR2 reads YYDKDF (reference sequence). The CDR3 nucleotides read TGTGCCACCAGCAGATCAGGACTAGCGGGGGGCCGGGAGACCCAGTACTTC. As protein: CATSRSGLAGGRETQYF.

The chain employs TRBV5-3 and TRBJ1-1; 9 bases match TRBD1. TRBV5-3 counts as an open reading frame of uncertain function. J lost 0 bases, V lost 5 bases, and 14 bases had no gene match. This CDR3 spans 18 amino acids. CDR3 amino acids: CARRFGSFGQGMNTEAFF. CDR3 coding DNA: TGTGCCAGAAGATTCGGATCGTTTGGACAGGGGATGAACACTGAAGCTTTCTTT.

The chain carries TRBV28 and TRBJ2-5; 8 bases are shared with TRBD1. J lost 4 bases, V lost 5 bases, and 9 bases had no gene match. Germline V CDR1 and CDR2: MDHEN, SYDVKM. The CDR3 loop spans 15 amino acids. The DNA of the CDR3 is TGTGCCAGCAGTCCGAGGACAGGGAGAGGAGAGACCCAGTACTTC. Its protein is CASSPRTGRGETQYF.

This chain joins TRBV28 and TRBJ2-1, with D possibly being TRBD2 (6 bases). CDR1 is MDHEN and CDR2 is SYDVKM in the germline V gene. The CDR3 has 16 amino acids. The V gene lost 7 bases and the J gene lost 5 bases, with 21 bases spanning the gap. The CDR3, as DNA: TGTGCCAGCAACCCCACCGCGGGAAACGACCACAATGAGCAGTTCTTC. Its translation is CASNPTAGNDHNEQFF.

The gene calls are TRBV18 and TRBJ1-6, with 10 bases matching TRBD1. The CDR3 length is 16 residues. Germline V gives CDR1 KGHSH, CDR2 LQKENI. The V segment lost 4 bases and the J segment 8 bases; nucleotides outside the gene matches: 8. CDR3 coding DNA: TGTGCCAGCTCACGACTTCCCGGGACAGGGGATTCACCCCTCCACTTT. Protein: CASSRLPGTGDSPLHF.

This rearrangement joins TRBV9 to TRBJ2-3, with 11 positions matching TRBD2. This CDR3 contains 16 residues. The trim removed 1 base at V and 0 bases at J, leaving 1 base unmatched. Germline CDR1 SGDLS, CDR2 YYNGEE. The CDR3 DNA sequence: TGTGCCAGCAGCGTACTAGCGGGGGGTAGCACAGATACGCAGTATTTT. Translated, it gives CASSVLAGGSTDTQYF.

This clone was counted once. The CDR3 sequence: CASSPTGTSGNTGELFF. The CDR3 DNA reads TGCGCCAGCAGCCCAACTGGGACTAGCGGCAACACCGGGGAGCTGTTTTTT. V gene TRBV4-1 combines with J gene TRBJ2-2, with TRBD2 identical over 11 bases. CDR1 and CDR2 from the germline V gene are MGHRA and YSYEKL. This CDR3 spans 17 amino acids. The V gene end was trimmed by 4 bases and the J gene end by 2 bases; junction bases not matched to a gene: 6.

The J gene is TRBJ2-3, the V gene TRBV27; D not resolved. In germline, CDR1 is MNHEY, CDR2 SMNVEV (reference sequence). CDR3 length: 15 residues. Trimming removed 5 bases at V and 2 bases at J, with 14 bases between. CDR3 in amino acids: CASSGRMFSTDTQYF. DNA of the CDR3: TGTGCCAGCAGTGGCCGAATGTTCTCCACAGATACGCAGTATTTT.

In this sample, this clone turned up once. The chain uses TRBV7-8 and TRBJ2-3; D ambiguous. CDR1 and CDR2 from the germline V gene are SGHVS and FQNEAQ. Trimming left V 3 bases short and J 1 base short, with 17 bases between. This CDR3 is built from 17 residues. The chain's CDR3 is CASSLDTGARGTDTQYF. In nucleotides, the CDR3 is TGTGCCAGCAGCTTGGATACTGGAGCGAGAGGCACAGATACGCAGTATTTT. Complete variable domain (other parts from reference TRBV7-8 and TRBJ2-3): GAGVSQSPRYKVAKRGQDVALRCDPISGHVSLFWYQQALGQGPEFLTYFQNEAQLDKSGLPSDRFFAERPEGSVSTLKIQRTQQEDSAVYLCASSLDTGARGTDTQYFGPGTRLTVL.

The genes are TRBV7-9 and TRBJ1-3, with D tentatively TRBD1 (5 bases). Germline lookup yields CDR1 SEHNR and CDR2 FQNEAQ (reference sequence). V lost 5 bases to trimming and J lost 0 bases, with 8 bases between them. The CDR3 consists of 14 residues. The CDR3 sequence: CASSPTGSGNTIYF. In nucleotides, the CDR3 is TGTGCCAGCAGCCCCACAGGCTCTGGAAACACCATATATTTT.

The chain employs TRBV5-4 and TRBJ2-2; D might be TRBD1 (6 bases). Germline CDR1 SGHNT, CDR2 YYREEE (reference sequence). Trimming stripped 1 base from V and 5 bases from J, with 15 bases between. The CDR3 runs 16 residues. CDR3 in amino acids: CASSLRSGVSTGELFF. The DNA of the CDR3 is TGTGCCAGCAGCTTGCGGTCAGGGGTTAGTACCGGGGAGCTGTTTTTT.

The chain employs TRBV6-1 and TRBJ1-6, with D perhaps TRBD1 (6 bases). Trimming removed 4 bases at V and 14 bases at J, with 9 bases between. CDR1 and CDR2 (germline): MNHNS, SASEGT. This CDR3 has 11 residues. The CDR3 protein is CASSAGQTLHF. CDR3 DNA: TGTGCCAGCAGTGCCGGACAGACCCTCCACTTT.